These T cell receptor beta chains were read from a single sample in a study of blood T cell repertoires in COVID-19. Some clones are missing from TCRdb's copy, which holds only in-frame ones; the method was immunoSEQ multiplex PCR. The sample records under 200,000 clones, around 85% being singletons. Source material: peripheral blood. These receptors originate from a man in his 60s with acute or convalescent COVID-19. Each CDR3 is given with its conserved first and last residue. Fields, in order: J gene, D gene, V gene, clone size, CDR3 DNA, CDR3 protein. The D gene is left open where the match is weak. The listing skips clone size in some rows; elsewhere it reads once, few, many or a size class.

j_gene: TRBJ1-3; d_gene: TRBD1; v_gene: TRBV5-6; abundance: once; CDR3nt: TGTGCCAGCAGCATCCACAGGGGTAGCTCTGGAAACACCATATATTTT; CDR3aa: CASSIHRGSSGNTIYF
j_gene: TRBJ1-2; d_gene: NA; v_gene: TRBV27; abundance: NA; CDR3nt: TGTGCCAGCAGTCCAACGCCCGGGAGGGGCGGTGGGTTTAACTATGGCTACACCTTC; CDR3aa: CASSPTPGRGGGFNYGYTF
j_gene: TRBJ2-5; d_gene: TRBD2; v_gene: TRBV5-8; abundance: NA; CDR3nt: TGTGCCAGCAGCTCCCGGACTAGCGGGCTCGGGGAGACCCAGTACTTC; CDR3aa: CASSSRTSGLGETQYF
j_gene: TRBJ1-2; d_gene: NA; v_gene: TRBV10-2; abundance: NA; CDR3nt: TGCGCCAGCAGTGAGTCTGGAGGGTATGGCTACACCTTC; CDR3aa: CASSESGGYGYTF
j_gene: TRBJ2-7; d_gene: TRBD2; v_gene: TRBV5-4; abundance: NA; CDR3nt: TGTGCCAGCAGCTCCGCTGGACTAGCGGATCGGGAGGAGCAGTACTTC; CDR3aa: CASSSAGLADREEQYF
j_gene: TRBJ1-1; d_gene: NA; v_gene: TRBV12-3/TRBV12-4; abundance: NA; CDR3nt: TGTGCCAGCAGTTCGGGTGGGGCAGAAGCTTTCTTT; CDR3aa: CASSSGGAEAFF
j_gene: TRBJ2-1; d_gene: NA; v_gene: TRBV9; abundance: NA; CDR3nt: TGTGCCAGCAGCCAGGGAGTAGCGGCCTACAATGAGCAGTTCTTC; CDR3aa: CASSQGVAAYNEQFF
j_gene: TRBJ2-2; d_gene: NA; v_gene: TRBV30; abundance: NA; CDR3nt: TGTGCCTGGAGTCCAAGAGCCGGGGAGCTGTTTTTT; CDR3aa: CAWSPRAGELFF
j_gene: TRBJ1-5; d_gene: NA; v_gene: TRBV4-2; abundance: NA; CDR3nt: TGTGCCAGCAGCCAATTACCGGGACTGAATCAGCCCCAGCATTTT; CDR3aa: CASSQLPGLNQPQHF
j_gene: TRBJ2-7; d_gene: TRBD1; v_gene: TRBV5-1; abundance: NA; CDR3nt: TGCGCCAGCAGCGCCGGACAGGGCGGGTACGAGCAGTACTTC; CDR3aa: CASSAGQGGYEQYF
j_gene: TRBJ2-7; d_gene: TRBD1; v_gene: TRBV30; abundance: NA; CDR3nt: TGTGCCTGGATTTTGGACAGGGGCCACGAGCAGTACTTC; CDR3aa: CAWILDRGHEQYF
j_gene: TRBJ2-1; d_gene: TRBD1; v_gene: TRBV24-1; abundance: NA; CDR3nt: TGTGCCACCAGCCGAACAGGGGGAAGTGAGCAGTTCTTC; CDR3aa: CATSRTGGSEQFF
j_gene: TRBJ2-1; d_gene: TRBD2; v_gene: TRBV10-1; abundance: once; CDR3nt: TGCGCCAGCGCGACTAGCGGGAGTCCCAATGAGCAGTTCTTC; CDR3aa: CASATSGSPNEQFF
j_gene: TRBJ2-3; d_gene: TRBD2; v_gene: TRBV5-5; abundance: NA; CDR3nt: TGTGCCAGCAGCGGGACTAGCGGGAAATCCCCCAAAACAGATACGCAGTATTTT; CDR3aa: CASSGTSGKSPKTDTQYF
j_gene: TRBJ1-1; d_gene: NA; v_gene: TRBV2; abundance: once; CDR3nt: TGTGCCAGCAGTGGTGGGGCCCCCACTGAAGCTTTCTTT; CDR3aa: CASSGGAPTEAFF
j_gene: TRBJ2-7; d_gene: NA; v_gene: TRBV18; abundance: NA; CDR3nt: TGTGCCAGCTCACCACGCGAGGGGGGGGCCTACGAGCAGTACTTC; CDR3aa: CASSPREGGAYEQYF
j_gene: TRBJ1-2; d_gene: NA; v_gene: TRBV5-6; abundance: NA; CDR3nt: TGTGCCAGCAGCCAATCAACGGCGGGTTCAGGCTATGGCTACACCTTC; CDR3aa: CASSQSTAGSGYGYTF
j_gene: TRBJ2-2; d_gene: TRBD1; v_gene: TRBV5-1; abundance: NA; CDR3nt: TGCGCCAGCAGCTGGGAAGGGGGCTCCGGGGAGCTGTTTTTT; CDR3aa: CASSWEGGSGELFF
j_gene: TRBJ2-1; d_gene: TRBD2; v_gene: TRBV27; abundance: NA; CDR3nt: TGTGCCAGCAGTTCCCGCCGGGGACTAGCGGGAGGGCCCCGCAATGAGCAGTTCTTC; CDR3aa: CASSSRRGLAGGPRNEQFF
j_gene: TRBJ2-7; d_gene: TRBD1; v_gene: TRBV2; abundance: NA; CDR3nt: TGTGCCAGCAGTGGGACAGGGGCCCCCTACGAGCAGTACTTC; CDR3aa: CASSGTGAPYEQYF
j_gene: TRBJ2-7; d_gene: TRBD1; v_gene: TRBV6-1; abundance: NA; CDR3nt: TGTGCCAGCAGTGAAGCAGCCGGGACAGGGCATTACGAGCAGTACTTC; CDR3aa: CASSEAAGTGHYEQYF
j_gene: TRBJ2-4; d_gene: TRBD1; v_gene: TRBV23-1; abundance: once; CDR3nt: TGCGCCAGCAGATTACCGGGACAGGGATTTTGGGCCAAAAACATTCAGTACTTC; CDR3aa: CASRLPGQGFWAKNIQYF
j_gene: TRBJ1-4; d_gene: NA; v_gene: TRBV15; abundance: NA; CDR3nt: TGTGCCACCAGCAGAGTTCAGAATGAAAAACTGTTTTTT; CDR3aa: CATSRVQNEKLFF
j_gene: TRBJ2-1; d_gene: TRBD2; v_gene: TRBV4-1; abundance: NA; CDR3nt: TGCGCCAGCAGCCAAGCAAGTGGGAGGGAAAACAATGAGCAGTTCTTC; CDR3aa: CASSQASGRENNEQFF
j_gene: TRBJ2-6; d_gene: NA; v_gene: TRBV5-1; abundance: NA; CDR3nt: TGCGCCAGCAGCCTTGTTGTCTCTGGGGCCAACGTCCTGACTTTC; CDR3aa: CASSLVVSGANVLTF
j_gene: TRBJ2-1; d_gene: TRBD1; v_gene: TRBV7-3; abundance: NA; CDR3nt: TGTGCCAGCAGCTTCACAGGGGAGTGGGAGCAGTTCTTC; CDR3aa: CASSFTGEWEQFF
j_gene: TRBJ1-5; d_gene: NA; v_gene: TRBV28; abundance: NA; CDR3nt: TGTGCCAGCAGTTGGGGCTCGGGCAATCAGCCCCAGCATTTT; CDR3aa: CASSWGSGNQPQHF
j_gene: TRBJ1-2; d_gene: TRBD1; v_gene: TRBV6-6; abundance: NA; CDR3nt: TGTGCCAGCAGTTACCCGGGACAGCAGACTTATGGCTACACCTTC; CDR3aa: CASSYPGQQTYGYTF